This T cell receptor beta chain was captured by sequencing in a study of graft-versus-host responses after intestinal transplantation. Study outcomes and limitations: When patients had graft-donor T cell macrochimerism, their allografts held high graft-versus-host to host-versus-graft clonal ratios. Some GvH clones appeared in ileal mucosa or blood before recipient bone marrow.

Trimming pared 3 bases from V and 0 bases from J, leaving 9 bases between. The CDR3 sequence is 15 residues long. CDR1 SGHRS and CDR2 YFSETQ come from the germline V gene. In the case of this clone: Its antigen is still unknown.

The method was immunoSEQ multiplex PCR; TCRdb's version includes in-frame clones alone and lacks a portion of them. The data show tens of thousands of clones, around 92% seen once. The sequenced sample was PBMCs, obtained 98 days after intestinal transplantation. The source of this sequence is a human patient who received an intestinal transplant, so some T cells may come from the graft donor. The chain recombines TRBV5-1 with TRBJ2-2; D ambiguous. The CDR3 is CASSSWASNTGELFF. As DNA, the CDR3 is TGCGCCAGCAGCTCCTGGGCCTCGAACACCGGGGAGCTGTTTTTT.